This T cell receptor beta chain derives from a study of read filtering for tumor transcriptome and immune sequencing. Study overall: Mean patient age was roughly 66 years, range roughly 40 to 85; approximately 17 male, around 15 female. Fewer than 10 patients were R-ISS I, around 15 were R-ISS II, about seven were R-ISS III.

The library was built from 400 to 500 ng RNA with molecular barcoded adaptors for alpha/delta and beta/gamma chains. TCRdb ran MiXCR on the reads and lists one entry per CDR3 protein. Here the sample spans tens of thousands of distinct CDR3 sequences, about 14% being singletons. Findings of the study overall: In IR-seq, single-read clonotypes were roughly 80% of clonotypes but approximately 3.5% of reads.

The V and J ends lost 6 bases and 0 bases respectively, with 27 bases between them. This CDR3 has 20 amino acids. This clonotype was counted ten times or more. The antigen remains unidentified. The sample consisted of a population of CD138-negative cells sorted from bone marrow. The receptor was derived from a donor aged 40 or over with multiple myeloma. This sequence joins TRBV12-3 or TRBV12-4 and TRBJ1-5, with D possibly matching TRBD1 (6 bases). The CDR3 protein is CASSPGSTGLLSYSNQPQHF. CDR3 DNA: TGTGCCAGCAGCCCAGGTAGCACAGGGCTTCTATCCTATAGCAATCAGCCCCAGCATTTT.